This T cell receptor beta chain appears in the sequencing data of a study of tumor-infiltrating lymphocytes in glioblastoma multiforme. TCR beta libraries were built from RNA through three nested multiplex PCR rounds using modified ARM-PCR. TCRB cDNA was made from 0.4 to 0.6 ug total RNA. TCRdb reprocessed the multiplex PCR reads with MiXCR, giving one entry per CDR3 protein. This table holds more than 9,000 distinct CDR3 sequences, about 66% found once. A note on this clonotype: Its antigen remains unknown.

The CDR3 has 15 residues. Deletions cut 2 bases from V and 4 bases from J, with 15 bases between. From germline, CDR1 is SGHAT and CDR2 FQNNGV. Study outcomes and limitations: TCR plus mutation findings rest on a single glioblastoma patient. Unequal TCR RNA per T cell might skew measured clone sizes.

The chain employs TRBV11-2 and TRBJ2-7; D possibly corresponds to TRBD2 (5 bases). Sequencing input: brain tumor tissue. The clonotype originates from a male donor with glioblastoma. In nucleotides, the CDR3 is TGTGCCAGCAGCTTATCTAGCCTTGCACTATACGAGCAGTACTTC. It encodes CASSLSSLALYEQYF.